Sequencing of this T cell receptor (beta chain) was carried out in a study of T cells after yellow fever vaccination. The study, taken as a whole, reports: The presence of abundant clonotypes contaminating from the bulk population was possible in FACS-sorted repertoires. Re-detected after boosting: most primary clones, approximately 97% of CD4 and about 89% of CD8.

In TCRdb, the 5' RACE reads were re-called with MiXCR into one record per CDR3 protein. The profile shows around 310,000 distinct CDR3 sequences, approximately 4% of them singletons. Trimming pared 3 bases from V and 4 bases from J, leaving 13 bases between. The CDR3 covers 15 residues. Concerning this clonotype: The antigen remains undetermined.

The rearrangement links TRBV12-3 or TRBV12-4 to TRBJ1-5; D may be TRBD1 (6 bases). This sample comprised PBMCs, obtained 15 days after the yellow fever booster vaccination. The clonotype was recovered from a man aged 18 to 30 who received the YFV17D yellow fever vaccine. The DNA for the CDR3 is TGTGCCAGCAGTTTCGAGGGGGATGGAAATCAGCCCCAGCATTTT. Residues: CASSFEGDGNQPQHF.